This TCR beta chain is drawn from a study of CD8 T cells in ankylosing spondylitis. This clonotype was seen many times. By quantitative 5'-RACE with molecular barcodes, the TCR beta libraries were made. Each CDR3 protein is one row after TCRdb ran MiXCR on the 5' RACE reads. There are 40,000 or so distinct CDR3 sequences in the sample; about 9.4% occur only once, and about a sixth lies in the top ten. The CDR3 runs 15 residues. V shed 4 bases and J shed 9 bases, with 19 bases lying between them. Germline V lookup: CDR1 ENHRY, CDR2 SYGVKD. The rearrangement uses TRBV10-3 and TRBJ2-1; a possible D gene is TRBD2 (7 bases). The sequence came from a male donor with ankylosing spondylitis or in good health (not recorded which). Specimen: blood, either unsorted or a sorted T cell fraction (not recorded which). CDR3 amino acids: CAISGRGREFGEQFF. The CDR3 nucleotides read TGTGCCATCAGTGGCCGGGGGCGGGAGTTTGGTGAGCAGTTCTTC.